This TCR beta chain comes out of a study of blood T cell repertoires in COVID-19. At the level of the study: The United States, Italy and Spain provided the acute and convalescent COVID-19 samples. In each case, the material was cDNA or gDNA derived from T cells, B-cell-depleted T cells, or PBMCs.

Original analysis: Nucleated cell number was recorded as an estimate derived from reference gene primer amplification. TCRdb's copy holds only in-frame clones and misses some; the assay was immunoSEQ multiplex PCR. V, J and clone size are taken as reported in that table, and D and trimming were inferred from the DNA itself. The data show 75,000 to 100,000 clones, with around 90% seen just once and roughly 4.3% held by the top ten. Germline CDR1 reads SGHNT; CDR2 reads YYREEE (reference sequence). The CDR3 is made up of 11 amino acids. V shed 2 bases and J shed 10 bases, with 9 bases lying between them.

The TCR comes from a man between 65 and 80 years old with acute or convalescent COVID-19. Sequencing was done on a sample of peripheral blood. The chain carries TRBV5-4 and TRBJ1-2; a possible D gene is TRBD1 (6 bases). Here the CDR3 reads CASSFSGDYTF. CDR3 in DNA: TGTGCCAGCAGCTTCTCAGGGGACTACACCTTC.